This entry lists 13 T cell receptor beta chains sequenced from one sample in a study of CD8+ T cells in alopecia areata. TCR sequencing used cDNA made by reverse transcription of extracted RNA. Using immunoSEQ multiplex PCR, the repertoire was profiled, and TCRdb retains in-frame clones only, with some absent. Among 200,000 to 250,000 clones listed, approximately 45% were seen once. Treatment defined: oral pan-JAK inhibitor, 5-10 mg twice daily. The input for sequencing was CD4+ T cells sorted from blood, taken around week 37, from a patient treated with tofacitinib. Source of these receptors: a human donor with alopecia areata.

The V call is TRBV18, the J call TRBJ2-1; D gene unclear. The CDR3 covers 14 residues. CDR1 KGHSH and CDR2 LQKENI come from the germline V gene. The germline V and J ends were trimmed by 3 bases and 7 bases, with 13 bases remaining between them. CDR3 region: CASSPEAIHNEQFF. The CDR3 DNA is TGTGCCAGCTCACCTGAGGCCATCCATAATGAGCAGTTCTTC.

There are a few counts of this clone. Within the sample, other DNA sequences also encode this same CDR3. The CDR3 here is CASRRTGSSYEQYF. The CDR3, as DNA: TGTGCCAGCAGAAGGACAGGGAGCTCCTACGAGCAGTACTTC. The chain joins TRBV6-1 to TRBJ2-7; 8 positions match TRBD1. Per the germline V gene, CDR1 is MNHNS and CDR2 is SASEGT. The J segment lost 0 bases and the V segment lost 6 bases, leaving 4 bases of the junction unmatched. The CDR3 extends over 14 amino acids.

The chain employs TRBV7-2 and TRBJ2-3; 8 bases align to TRBD2. Trimming at V came to 1 base and at J to 0 bases, leaving 3 bases not matched to a gene. The CDR3 is made up of 16 amino acids. Germline lookup yields CDR1 SGHTA and CDR2 FQGNSA. For the CDR3, the DNA is TGTGCCAGCAGCTTAGACCGACTAGCGAGCACAGATACGCAGTATTTT. Translation: CASSLDRLASTDTQYF.

The chain is built from TRBV7-9 and TRBJ2-3; 12 bases fit TRBD2. Germline CDR1 reads SEHNR; CDR2 reads FQNEAQ (reference sequence). With 11 bases clipped from V and 4 bases from J, the junction kept 16 bases outside the gene matches. The CDR3 has 17 amino acids. The CDR3 nucleotides are TGTGCCTCCACACCGGCTAGCGGGAGGGCCGGGTCAGATACGCAGTATTTT. Amino acids: CASTPASGRAGSDTQYF.

The chain links TRBV5-6 to TRBJ1-2; the D is unclear. Trimming removed 0 bases from V and 8 bases from J, with 11 bases in between. The CDR3 contains 13 residues. In germline, CDR1 is SGHDT, CDR2 YYEEEE. CDR3 nucleotide sequence: TGTGCCAGCAGCTTGGAGGCGGATCGAGGCTACACCTTC. Residues: CASSLEADRGYTF.

The chain carries TRBV5-1 and TRBJ2-6; 8 bases align to TRBD1. The V gene end was trimmed by 7 bases and the J gene end by 4 bases; junction bases not matched to a gene: 4. The germline V gene has CDR1 SGHRS and CDR2 YFSETQ. The CDR3 sequence is 14 residues long. DNA for the CDR3: TGCGCCAGCGGGACAGGCTCGGGGGCCAACGTCCTGACTTTC. Its protein is CASGTGSGANVLTF. Together with reference TRBV5-1 and TRBJ2-6, the CDR3 gives the full variable domain: KAGVTQTPRYLIKTRGQQVTLSCSPISGHRSVSWYQQTPGQGLQFLFEYFSETQRNKGNFPGRFSGRQFSNSRSEMNVSTLELGDSALYLCASGTGSGANVLTFGAGSRLTVL.

The V call is TRBV19, the J call TRBJ2-7; D unclear. CDR3 size: 13 residues. Trimming stripped 5 bases from V and 0 bases from J, with 8 bases between. CDR1 is LNHDA and CDR2 is SQIVND in the germline V gene (reference sequence). The CDR3 DNA reads as TGTGCCAGTAGTTTTCGACCCTCCTACGAGCAGTACTTC. This gives the protein CASSFRPSYEQYF.

This clone appeared a few times. The chain combines TRBV7-2 with TRBJ2-7; D perhaps matches TRBD2 (5 bases). The CDR3 spans 16 residues. The germline gives CDR1 SGHTA, CDR2 FQGNSA. Trimming cost V 0 bases and J 2 bases, with 14 bases left between them. This CDR3 reads CASSLAAGRGTYEQYF. The CDR3 coding sequence is TGTGCCAGCAGCTTAGCGGCTGGACGGGGAACCTACGAGCAGTACTTC.

V gene TRBV9 combines with J gene TRBJ2-3; no clear D gene. Trimming took off 0 bases at V and 6 bases at J, with 20 bases between the two ends. There are 17 residues in the CDR3. CDR1 is SGDLS and CDR2 is YYNGEE in the germline V gene. The CDR3 DNA is TGTGCCAGCAGCGTAGTGAGCTCCTCGGCCCCAACGGATACGCAGTATTTT. Protein product: CASSVVSSSAPTDTQYF.

This clone showed up just a few times. V is TRBV25-1 and J is TRBJ1-1; no reliable D call. With 0 bases removed from V and 5 bases from J, the gap between germline ends came to 13 bases. The CDR3 totals 15 residues. Germline loops: CDR1 MGHDK, CDR2 SYGVNS. CDR3 protein: CASSEYNGRLTEAFF. CDR3 coding DNA: TGTGCCAGCAGTGAATATAACGGGAGATTAACTGAAGCTTTCTTT.

This clone was observed a handful of times. This chain uses TRBV5-4 with TRBJ2-1; D is possibly TRBD2 (6 bases). The CDR3 is made up of 13 amino acids. CDR1 is SGHNT and CDR2 is YYREEE in the germline V gene (reference sequence). The V end was cut by 4 bases, the J end by 6 bases, with 11 bases between. CDR3 loop: CASSPMGGNEQFF. CDR3 nucleotides: TGTGCCAGCAGCCCGATGGGGGGCAATGAGCAGTTCTTC.

This clone was counted between two and nine times. The rearrangement links TRBV19 to TRBJ2-3, with TRBD1 as a possible D gene (6 bases). The CDR3 is 15 residues long. Germline CDR1 LNHDA, CDR2 SQIVND (reference sequence). Trimming stripped 6 bases from V and 2 bases from J, with 15 bases between. The CDR3 loop reads CASRSQGLNTDTQYF. CDR3 DNA sequence: TGTGCCAGTAGGTCGCAGGGGCTGAACACAGATACGCAGTATTTT.

The chain employs TRBV29-1 and TRBJ2-1; no clear D gene. Germline V gene sequence: CDR1 SQVTM, CDR2 ANQGSEA. The CDR3 extends over 12 amino acids. The V gene lost 7 bases and the J gene lost 6 bases, with 13 bases spanning the gap. CDR3 residues: CSGIWRPNEQFF. The CDR3 coding sequence is TGCAGCGGGATTTGGAGACCCAATGAGCAGTTCTTC.